Here is one T cell receptor (beta chain) with its context. PCR used 60 Vbeta primers and 13 Jbeta primers. The protocol was immunoSEQ multiplex PCR, while the TCRdb copy is restricted to in-frame clones and leaves out a portion. The table includes about 160,000 clones, about 65% detected once. The sample originates from a study of cytomegalovirus exposure and HLA in healthy donors. The specimen was PBMCs. This TCR was recovered from a man aged 35 to 55 in good health and CMV-seropositive.

CDR3 nucleotides: TGTGCCAGCAGCGAAGGACTAGTCTGGTCCTACAATGAGCAGTTCTTC. Translation: CASSEGLVWSYNEQFF. This rearrangement joins TRBV7-9 to TRBJ2-1; 7 nucleotides line up with TRBD2. The V gene's germline CDR1 is SEHNR and CDR2 FQNEAQ (reference sequence). The CDR3 loop spans 16 amino acids. The trim removed 5 bases at V and 1 base at J, leaving 8 bases unmatched.